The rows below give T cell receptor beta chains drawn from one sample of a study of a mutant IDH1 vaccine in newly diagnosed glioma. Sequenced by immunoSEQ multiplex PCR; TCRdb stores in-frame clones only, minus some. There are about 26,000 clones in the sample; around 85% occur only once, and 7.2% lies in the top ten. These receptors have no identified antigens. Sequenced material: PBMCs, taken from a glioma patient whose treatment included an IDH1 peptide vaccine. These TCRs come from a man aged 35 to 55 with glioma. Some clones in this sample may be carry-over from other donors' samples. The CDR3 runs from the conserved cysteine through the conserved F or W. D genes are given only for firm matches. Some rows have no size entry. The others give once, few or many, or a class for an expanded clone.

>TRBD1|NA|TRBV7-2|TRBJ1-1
TGTGCCAGCAGGAACCAGGGATTCAGGGGGATCCCTTTCTTT
CASRNQGFRGIPFF
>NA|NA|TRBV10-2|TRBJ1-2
TGCGCCAGCAGTGAGTCGAGCGTGCGCTACACCTTC
CASSESSVRYTF
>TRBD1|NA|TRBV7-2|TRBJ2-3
TGTGCCAGCAGCCTTAGGACAGGGGAAGATACGCAGTATTTT
CASSLRTGEDTQYF
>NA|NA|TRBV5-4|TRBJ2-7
TGTGCCAGCAGCTTACACTACGAGCAGTACTTC
CASSLHYEQYF
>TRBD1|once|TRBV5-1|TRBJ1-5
TGCGCCAGCAGCTTGGCCCCAGGGGGCCGCAATCAGCCCCAGCATTTT
CASSLAPGGRNQPQHF
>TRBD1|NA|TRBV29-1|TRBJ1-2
TGCAGCGTTCGCGGGACAGATGGCTACACCTTC
CSVRGTDGYTF
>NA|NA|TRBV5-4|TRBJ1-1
TGTGCCAGCAACGGACAGCGGAACACTGAAGCTTTCTTT
CASNGQRNTEAFF
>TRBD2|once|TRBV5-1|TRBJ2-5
TGCGCCAGCAGCGCGGGACTAGCGGGGGAGACCCAGTACTTC
CASSAGLAGETQYF
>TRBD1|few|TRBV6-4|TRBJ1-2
TGTGCCAGCAGCGGGACAGGGGGCGCCCGTAACTATGGCTACACCTTC
CASSGTGGARNYGYTF
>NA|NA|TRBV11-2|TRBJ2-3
TGTGCCAGCAGCTTAAATACAGATACGCAGTATTTT
CASSLNTDTQYF
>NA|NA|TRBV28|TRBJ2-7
TGTGCCAGCGGCGACGGGACGGTTCGCGAGCAGTACTTC
CASGDGTVREQYF
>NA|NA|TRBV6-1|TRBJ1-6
TGTGCCAGCAGTGAGGCCACAGGATCACCCCTCCACTTT
CASSEATGSPLHF
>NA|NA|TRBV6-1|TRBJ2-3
TGTGCCAGCAGTGATTTAGCGACCTTCGGGGATACGCAGTATTTT
CASSDLATFGDTQYF
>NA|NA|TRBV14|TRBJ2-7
TGTGCCAGCAGCCAAGACTCTCTTGCCGAGCAGTACTTC
CASSQDSLAEQYF
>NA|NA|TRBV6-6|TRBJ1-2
TGTGCCAGCAGTTACTCCGGGGCGTTGGCGACGGGCTACACCTTC
CASSYSGALATGYTF
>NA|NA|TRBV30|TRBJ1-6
TGTGCCTGGAGTGTACAACGGGGGTTGCGTTCACCCCTCCACTTT
CAWSVQRGLRSPLHF
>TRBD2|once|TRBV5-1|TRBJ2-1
TGCGCCAGCTTCCCCGGACTAGCGGAGTACAATGAGCAGTTCTTC
CASFPGLAEYNEQFF
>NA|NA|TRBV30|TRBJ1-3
TGTGCCTGGACCCCAGGGACTGGAAACACCATATATTTT
CAWTPGTGNTIYF
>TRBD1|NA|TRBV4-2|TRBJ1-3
TGTGCCAGCAGCCAAGATCGGAGACAGGGGGCATTGGGAAACACCATATATTTT
CASSQDRRQGALGNTIYF
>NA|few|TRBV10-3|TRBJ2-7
TGTGCCATCAGTGACTATTTGTCTAGCTCCTACGAGCAGTACTTC
CAISDYLSSSYEQYF
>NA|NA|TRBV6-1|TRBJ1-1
TGTGCCAGCAGTGGACAAGTGGGAAATGAAGCTTTCTTT
CASSGQVGNEAFF
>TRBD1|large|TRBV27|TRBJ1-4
TGTGCCAGGGATTCCGGGACAGGGAGCCAAAAACTGTTTTTT
CARDSGTGSQKLFF
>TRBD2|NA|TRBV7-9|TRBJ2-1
TGTGCCAGCAGCTCGGGACTAGCCCGCAATGAGCAGTTCTTC
CASSSGLARNEQFF
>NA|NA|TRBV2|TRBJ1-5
TGTGCCAGCAGTTCGGGAACAGTGGGTCAGCCCCAGCATTTT
CASSSGTVGQPQHF
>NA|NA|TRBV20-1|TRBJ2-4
TGCAGTGCTAGAGCCGACAGCATTCAGTACTTC
CSARADSIQYF
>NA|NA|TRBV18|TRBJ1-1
TGTGCCAGCTCACCAGGGTTCAGGACTGAAGCTTTCTTT
CASSPGFRTEAFF
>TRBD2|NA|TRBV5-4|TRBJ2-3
TGTGCCAGCAGCTTCAGACTAGCGGGGGCCCGAGATACGCAGTATTTT
CASSFRLAGARDTQYF
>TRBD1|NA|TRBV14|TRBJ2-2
TGTGCCAGCAGCCTCCGGACAGGGCCCGGGGAGCTGTTTTTT
CASSLRTGPGELFF
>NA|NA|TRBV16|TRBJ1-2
TGTGCCAGCAGCCAATCACCGTTCACGGGAGGCTACACCTTC
CASSQSPFTGGYTF
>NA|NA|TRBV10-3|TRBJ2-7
TGTGCCATCAGGCCGGGGGTGAGCTCCTACGAGCAGTACTTC
CAIRPGVSSYEQYF
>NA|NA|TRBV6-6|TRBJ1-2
TGTGCCAGCAGGGTCAATAACTATGGCTACACCTTC
CASRVNNYGYTF
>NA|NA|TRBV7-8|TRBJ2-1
TGTGCCAGCAGCACGCGGCGTCGGATTGAGCAGTTCTTC
CASSTRRRIEQFF
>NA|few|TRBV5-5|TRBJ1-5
TGTGCCAGCAGCTCAACAGCCTCAGCGGGTCAGCCCCAGCATTTT
CASSSTASAGQPQHF
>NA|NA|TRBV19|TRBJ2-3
TGTGCCAGTAGTATGAGGGAGGATACGCAGTATTTT
CASSMREDTQYF
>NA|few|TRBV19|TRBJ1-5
TGTGCCAGTAATACCGAGGGGGGAGGTAGGGCTTATCAGCCCCAGCATTTT
CASNTEGGGRAYQPQHF
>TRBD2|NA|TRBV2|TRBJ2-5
TGTGCCAGCAGCCCGGGACTAGCGGAAGAGACCCAGTACTTC
CASSPGLAEETQYF
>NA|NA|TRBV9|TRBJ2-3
TGTGCCAGCAGCGTAGTAGTGGGGGAAGATACGCAGTATTTT
CASSVVVGEDTQYF
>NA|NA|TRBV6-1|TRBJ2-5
TGTGCCAGCAGTGAGGAACCGGCTCAAGGCGAGACCCAGTACTTC
CASSEEPAQGETQYF
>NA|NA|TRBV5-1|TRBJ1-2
TGCGCCAGCAGCTTGGCATCACAGGTGATCTATGGCTACACCTTC
CASSLASQVIYGYTF
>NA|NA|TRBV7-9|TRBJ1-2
TGTGCCAGCAGCTTAGCGACGACTTATGGCTACACCTTC
CASSLATTYGYTF
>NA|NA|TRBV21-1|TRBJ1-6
TGTGCCAGCAGCTCAGGGGGGCGACCCCATCGCTCACCCCTCCACTTT
CASSSGGRPHRSPLHF
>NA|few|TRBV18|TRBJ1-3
TGTGCCAGCTCACCAGTTGCGGCCGCGGGAAACACCATATATTTT
CASSPVAAAGNTIYF
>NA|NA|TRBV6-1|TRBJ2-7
TGTGCCAGCAGTGAGCCACTATACGAGCAGTACTTC
CASSEPLYEQYF
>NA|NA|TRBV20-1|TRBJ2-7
TGCAGTCTCCTAGATGACAGGCAGCCGTACTTC
CSLLDDRQPYF
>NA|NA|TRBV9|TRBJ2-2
TGTGCCAGCAGCGTAACAGGGACCGGGGAGCTGTTTTTT
CASSVTGTGELFF